These 25 T cell receptor beta chains were sequenced from one sample in a study of T cell responses to AZD1222 COVID-19 vaccine. This table comes from immunoSEQ multiplex PCR, and its TCRdb copy is limited to in-frame clones, with some not included. The sample holds 70,000 to 95,000 clones; 70% to 90% are singletons and the top ten take around 4.5%. This specimen was peripheral blood, taken on day 0 of MenACWY control vaccination. All receptors come from an adult in good health.

The chain joins TRBV9 to TRBJ2-5, with D perhaps matching TRBD1 or TRBD2 (5 bases each). CDR1 is SGDLS, CDR2 YYNGEE, per germline. V lost 3 bases to trimming and J lost 4 bases, with 13 bases between them. This CDR3 spans 14 amino acids. The CDR3 DNA is TGTGCCAGCAGCGCTTGGACTGGGGGAGAGACCCAGTACTTC. This translates into CASSAWTGGETQYF.

The DNA for the CDR3 is TGTGCCAGCAGCCCCACCGGGGCTAGCGGGACGTATGAGCAGTTCTTC. Its translation: CASSPTGASGTYEQFF. The gene calls are TRBV9 and TRBJ2-1, with 9 bases matching TRBD2. This CDR3 region has 16 residues. Germline V gene data show CDR1 as SGDLS and CDR2 as YYNGEE. J lost 8 bases, V lost 4 bases, and 13 bases had no gene match.

The genes are TRBV7-2 and TRBJ1-6, with D uncertain. CDR1 is SGHTA, CDR2 FQGNSA, per germline. Deletions cut 5 bases from V and 0 bases from J, with 17 bases between. This CDR3 has 18 amino acids. CDR3 region: CASSEALLGRSYNSPLHF. CDR3 bases: TGTGCCAGCAGCGAGGCCTTGCTGGGTCGCTCCTATAATTCACCCCTCCACTTT.

This clone was recorded once. This chain connects TRBV28 to TRBJ2-4; D might be TRBD1 or TRBD2, each matching 5 bases. CDR3 length equals 15 residues. Germline assignment: CDR1 MDHEN and CDR2 SYDVKM. Trimming took off 4 bases at V and 0 bases at J, with 10 bases between the two ends. The CDR3 loop is CASSSWDLAKNIQYF. CDR3 bases: TGTGCCAGCAGTTCCTGGGACCTAGCCAAAAACATTCAGTACTTC. Complete variable domain (other parts from reference TRBV28 and TRBJ2-4): DVKVTQSSRYLVKRTGEKVFLECVQDMDHENMFWYRQDPGLGLRLIYFSYDVKMKEKGDIPEGYSVSREKKERFSLILESASTNQTSMYLCASSSWDLAKNIQYFGAGTRLSVL.

CDR3 bases: TGTGCCAGCAGCTTAGGGGGGGAGTCTTACAATGAGCAGTTCTTC. Translating gives CASSLGGESYNEQFF. The chain joins TRBV11-2 to TRBJ2-1; possible D gene TRBD2, 6 bases. Trimming cost V 1 base and J 4 bases, with 11 bases left between them. Germline lookup yields CDR1 SGHAT and CDR2 FQNNGV. The CDR3 is made up of 15 amino acids.

The chain joins TRBV7-9 to TRBJ1-1; no reliable D call. Germline loops: CDR1 SEHNR, CDR2 FQNEAQ (reference sequence). Trimming removed 8 bases at V and 0 bases at J, with 10 bases between. The CDR3 loop spans 13 amino acids. CDR3 in amino acids: CASRAGVNTEAFF. The DNA of the CDR3 is TGTGCCAGCCGGGCCGGGGTGAACACTGAAGCTTTCTTT.

The gene calls are TRBV5-6 and TRBJ1-2; TRBD1 agrees at 7 bases. Per germline, CDR1 SGHDT and CDR2 YYEEEE. After removal of 10 bases from V and 8 bases from J, the junction contained 14 bases not matched to a gene. This CDR3 is 13 amino acids long. The CDR3 loop is CAPTTGKALGYTF. CDR3 DNA sequence: TGTGCCCCTACGACAGGGAAGGCGCTCGGCTACACCTTC.

V usage is TRBV3-1 (or the pseudogene TRBV3-2) and J usage is TRBJ2-3; D unclear. The germline V gene encodes CDR1 LGHDT and CDR2 YNNKEL (reference sequence). V was clipped by 4 bases and J by 1 base, with 9 bases between them. The CDR3 runs to 14 residues. CDR3 in DNA: TGTGCCAGCAGCCCGGCCCCTGGCACAGATACGCAGTATTTT. Translating gives CASSPAPGTDTQYF.

This chain links TRBV6-2 or TRBV6-3 with TRBJ2-1; 12 positions agree with TRBD1. The CDR3 sequence is 15 residues long. V lost 6 bases to trimming and J lost 6 bases; unmatched junction nucleotides: 6. CDR1 and CDR2 (germline): MNHEY, SVGEGT. Here the CDR3 reads CASSSGTGGFNEQFF. CDR3 in DNA: TGTGCCAGCAGCTCCGGGACAGGGGGCTTCAATGAGCAGTTCTTC.

The gene calls are TRBV21-1 and TRBJ2-3; TRBD2 is the table's D call and was not checked against the DNA. TRBV21-1 is annotated as a pseudogene. CDR3 length: 18 residues. The CDR3 nucleotides are TGTGCCAGCAGCCCCGAGCGGGAGGGCCGTTCTCGCACAGATACGCAGTATTTT. Translation gives CASSPEREGRSRTDTQYF.

The rearrangement uses TRBV10-3 and TRBJ1-5; D gene unclear. V was shortened by 3 bases and J by 0 bases, with 9 bases between the two germline ends. CDR3 length: 15 amino acids. Germline CDR1 is ENHRY and CDR2 is SYGVKD. The DNA for the CDR3 is TGTGCCATCAGTGACGTACAGAATAGCAATCAGCCCCAGCATTTT. It is translated as CAISDVQNSNQPQHF.

Only one count was recorded for this clone. The rearrangement links TRBV18 to TRBJ2-2, with D possibly being TRBD1 (5 bases). The CDR3 is made up of 15 amino acids. The germline CDR1 and CDR2 sequences are KGHSH and LQKENI. V gave up 5 bases and J gave up 0 bases, with 10 bases separating them. CDR3 in DNA: TGTGCCAGCTCATCTCAGGGCTCGAACACCGGGGAGCTGTTTTTT. It encodes CASSSQGSNTGELFF.

The J gene is TRBJ2-3, the V gene TRBV10-3, with TRBD2 matching over 10 bases. CDR3 length: 17 residues. Germline V gene sequence: CDR1 ENHRY, CDR2 SYGVKD. The ends lost 2 bases at V and 6 bases at J; junction bases unmatched: 11. This CDR3 is CAISEAWSGRGSDTQYF. CDR3 nucleotide sequence: TGTGCCATCAGTGAGGCTTGGAGCGGGAGGGGTTCTGATACGCAGTATTTT.

This clone was found once. This chain joins TRBV2 and TRBJ1-5; 8 nucleotides match TRBD1. The germline V gene has CDR1 SNHLY and CDR2 FYNNEI. The CDR3 has 13 amino acids. The V gene end was trimmed by 11 bases and the J gene end by 5 bases; junction bases not matched to a gene: 8. The CDR3 region is CACSTGEDQPQHF. CDR3 nucleotides: TGTGCCTGCTCGACAGGGGAAGATCAGCCCCAGCATTTT.

This clone was counted a single time. The chain employs TRBV7-8 and TRBJ2-4; 7 nucleotides match TRBD2. After removal of 3 bases from V and 10 bases from J, the junction contained 15 bases not matched to a gene. CDR1 is SGHVS, CDR2 FQNEAQ, per germline. The CDR3 loop spans 16 amino acids. The CDR3 protein is CASSFSRGGPGSIQYF. In DNA, the CDR3 is TGTGCCAGCAGCTTCTCCCGCGGGGGACCCGGGAGTATTCAGTACTTC.

The chain employs TRBV19 and TRBJ2-7; D perhaps matches TRBD2 (7 bases). V dropped 11 bases and J dropped 3 bases, with 14 bases sitting between them. CDR1 is LNHDA and CDR2 is SQIVND in the germline V gene (reference sequence). The CDR3 loop spans 12 amino acids. CDR3 coding DNA: TGTGCCTCAAGGGGGGGCCGCTACGAGCAGTACTTC. Translated, it gives CASRGGRYEQYF.

The rearrangement uses TRBV7-3 and TRBJ2-3; no firm D call. Trimming took 1 base from V and 2 from J, leaving 7 bases between them. The length of the CDR3 is 14 residues. Per germline, CDR1 SGHTA and CDR2 FQGTGA. The CDR3 DNA is TGTGCCAGCAGCTTAAACTCTAACACAGATACGCAGTATTTT. It yields the protein CASSLNSNTDTQYF.

The V call is TRBV28, the J call TRBJ2-1; TRBD2 agrees at 8 bases. Trimming at V came to 6 bases and at J to 9 bases, leaving 10 bases not matched to a gene. CDR1 and CDR2 from the germline V gene are MDHEN and SYDVKM. The CDR3 runs 14 residues. The DNA for the CDR3 is TGTGCCAGCAGCCCGGGACTAGAAACAGTTGAGCAGTTCTTC. It specifies CASSPGLETVEQFF.

This chain uses TRBV12-3 or TRBV12-4 with TRBJ2-7; 9 nucleotides line up with TRBD1. This CDR3 contains 12 residues. Trimming took 10 bases from V and 4 from J; bases not matched to a gene: 5. The CDR3 sequence is CATRDREYEQYF. The CDR3 region has the DNA TGTGCCACCCGGGACAGGGAATACGAGCAGTACTTC.

J is TRBJ1-4 and V is TRBV6-2 or TRBV6-3; D gene unclear. The CDR3 consists of 15 residues. V was shortened by 6 bases and J by 5 bases, with 16 bases between the two germline ends. Germline values: CDR1 MNHEY, CDR2 SVGEGT. CDR3 sequence: CASSSFGRRNEKLFF. The CDR3 bases are TGTGCCAGCAGCTCCTTTGGACGGAGAAATGAAAAACTGTTTTTT.

The V call is TRBV5-3, the J call TRBJ1-4; D gene uncertain. TRBV5-3 is an ORF; its function is uncertain. Trimming left V 4 bases short and J 0 bases short, with 13 bases between. The CDR3 sequence is 16 residues long. CDR3 loop: CARSLLGFATNEKLFF. As DNA, the CDR3 is TGTGCCAGAAGCCTGCTGGGGTTTGCAACTAATGAAAAACTGTTTTTT.

This clone was observed a few times. Here the CDR3 reads CASSSERGIGSYEQYF. CDR3 nucleotides: TGTGCCAGCAGTTCGGAAAGAGGTATCGGGTCCTACGAGCAGTACTTC. The chain is built from TRBV27 and TRBJ2-7; D remains ambiguous. Looked up from germline, CDR1 is MNHEY and CDR2 is SMNVEV (reference sequence). CDR3 size: 16 residues. Trimming cost V 4 bases and J 1 base, with 17 bases left between them.

The CDR3 sequence is CAISESKSSGGYEQYF. In DNA, the CDR3 is TGTGCCATCAGTGAGTCGAAGAGTAGCGGGGGCTACGAGCAGTACTTC. V is TRBV10-3 and J is TRBJ2-7; TRBD2 aligns across 9 bases. V dropped 0 bases and J dropped 3; count of bases not matched to a gene: 6. The CDR3 is 16 amino acids. Germline V gene lookup returns CDR1 ENHRY and CDR2 SYGVKD.

The rearrangement joins TRBV6-2 or TRBV6-3 to TRBJ1-5, with a weak D call TRBD1 (6 bases). CDR1 and CDR2 (germline): MNHEY, SVGEGT. V was cut by 5 bases and J by 3 bases, with 14 bases left in between. The CDR3 contains 15 residues. The CDR3 spells CASSLTGEFNQPQHF. The CDR3 nucleotides are TGTGCCAGCAGTCTGACAGGCGAGTTCAATCAGCCCCAGCATTTT.

This sequence joins TRBV19 and TRBJ1-1; the D gene is possibly TRBD1 (5 bases). The V gene lost 6 bases and the J gene lost 4 bases, with 12 bases spanning the gap. CDR1 is LNHDA, CDR2 SQIVND, per germline (reference sequence). The CDR3 runs 13 residues. The CDR3 region is CASRRGAGTEAFF. CDR3 sequence (DNA): TGTGCCAGTAGGAGGGGTGCGGGCACTGAAGCTTTCTTT. Full variable domain (outside the CDR3, taken from reference TRBV19 and TRBJ1-1): DGGITQSPKYLFRKEGQNVTLSCEQNLNHDAMYWYRQDPGQGLRLIYYSQIVNDFQKGDIAEGYSVSREKKESFPLTVTSAQKNPTAFYLCASRRGAGTEAFFGQGTRLTVV.